One and the same sample provided the 14 T cell receptor beta chains below, sequenced in a study of CD8 T cells in ankylosing spondylitis. TCRdb reanalysed the 5' RACE reads using MiXCR and keeps one entry per CDR3 protein. The sample yields some 290,000 distinct CDR3 sequences, 15% to 25% seen once. Sample: blood, either unsorted or a sorted T cell fraction (not recorded which). These receptors were taken from a male donor with ankylosing spondylitis or in good health (not recorded which).

This clonotype was counted only a few times. J is TRBJ1-6 and V is TRBV4-1; 8 nucleotides align to TRBD1. The CDR3 covers 17 residues. The V segment lost 0 bases and the J segment 9 bases; nucleotides outside the gene matches: 10. Germline lookup yields CDR1 MGHRA and CDR2 YSYEKL. This CDR3 reads CASSQDRGDRGSSPLHF. The CDR3, as DNA: TGCGCCAGCAGCCAAGATCGGGGTGACAGGGGTAGTTCACCCCTCCACTTT.

CDR3 residues: CASSFGLAGRDTQYF. In DNA form, the CDR3 reads TGTGCCAGCAGCTTCGGACTAGCGGGAAGGGATACGCAGTATTTT. The chain combines TRBV7-2 with TRBJ2-3; 12 bases fit TRBD2. The V segment lost 3 bases and the J segment 6 bases; nucleotides outside the gene matches: 4. The CDR3 is made up of 15 amino acids. Per the germline V gene, CDR1 is SGHTA and CDR2 is FQGNSA.

This rearrangement joins TRBV5-1 to TRBJ1-2; unclear D gene. There are 14 residues in the CDR3. Germline V gene sequence: CDR1 SGHRS, CDR2 YFSETQ. V dropped 1 base and J dropped 3 bases, with 10 bases sitting between them. The CDR3 sequence is CASSLLNGDYGYTF. The CDR3 coding sequence is TGCGCCAGCAGCTTGTTAAACGGGGACTATGGCTACACCTTC.

V gene TRBV10-3 combines with J gene TRBJ2-2; TRBD1 aligns across 7 bases. CDR1 and CDR2 (germline): ENHRY, SYGVKD. The CDR3 has 12 residues. The J segment lost 6 bases and the V segment lost 6 bases, leaving 1 base of the junction unmatched. CDR3 sequence reads: CAISTGAGELFF. DNA for the CDR3: TGTGCCATCAGCACAGGGGCCGGGGAGCTGTTTTTT.

This chain joins TRBV2 and TRBJ2-1; tentatively, D is TRBD2 (6 bases). V was clipped by 8 bases and J by 0 bases, with 11 bases between them. The CDR3 runs 14 residues. Germline CDR1 and CDR2: SNHLY and FYNNEI. CDR3 DNA sequence: TGTGCCAGCTGGGACTGGAGCTCCTACAATGAGCAGTTCTTC. Its protein product is CASWDWSSYNEQFF.

This clonotype showed up just a few times. CDR3 region: CASASYPSPDTQYF. DNA of the CDR3: TGTGCCAGCGCCTCGTATCCGAGCCCAGATACGCAGTATTTT. V and J are TRBV11-2 and TRBJ2-3, with unresolved D. V was trimmed by 8 bases and J by 4 bases, leaving 16 bases between them. CDR3 length: 14 amino acids. Germline assignment: CDR1 SGHAT and CDR2 FQNNGV.

This clonotype was seen more than once but under ten times. This sequence joins TRBV7-8 and TRBJ2-1, with TRBD2 matching 7 bases. V gave up 5 bases and J gave up 9 bases; unmatched junction bases: 10. The CDR3 covers 14 residues. From germline, CDR1 is SGHVS and CDR2 FQNEAQ. In DNA form, the CDR3 reads TGTGCCAGCAGCCCTCGGACTAGTTCAAGTGAGCAGTTCTTC. Residues: CASSPRTSSSEQFF.

This chain connects TRBV5-1 to TRBJ2-2, with D hard to call. Germline lookup yields CDR1 SGHRS and CDR2 YFSETQ. Trimming removed 4 bases at V and 0 bases at J, with 13 bases between. The CDR3 consists of 16 residues. In DNA, the CDR3 is TGCGCCAGCAGCCCCTACACAATTACGAACACCGGGGAGCTGTTTTTT. The encoded protein is CASSPYTITNTGELFF.

The J gene is TRBJ2-4, the V gene TRBV6-1; 8 nucleotides align to TRBD1. The CDR3 runs 17 residues. The germline gives CDR1 MNHNS, CDR2 SASEGT. V gave up 3 bases and J gave up 0 bases; unmatched junction bases: 7. In nucleotides, the CDR3 is TGTGCCAGCAGTGACCCGGACAGGGCACTAGCCAAAAACATTCAGTACTTC. It encodes CASSDPDRALAKNIQYF.

This clonotype was recorded a few times. The V gene is TRBV12-3 or TRBV12-4, the J gene TRBJ2-1; no firm D call. The CDR3 sequence is 16 residues long. Trimming left V 6 bases short and J 0 bases short, with 15 bases between. DNA for the CDR3: TGTGCCAGCAGCCCAAAGACCTGGAGCTCCTACAATGAGCAGTTCTTC. Residues: CASSPKTWSSYNEQFF.

V usage is TRBV20-1 and J usage is TRBJ2-2; unclear D gene. There are 15 residues in the CDR3. Trimming took off 3 bases at V and 5 bases at J, with 16 bases between the two ends. Germline V lookup: CDR1 DFQATT, CDR2 SNEGSKA (reference sequence). The CDR3 is CSARVPSARTGELFF. CDR3 bases: TGCAGTGCTAGGGTGCCGAGTGCCAGAACCGGGGAGCTGTTTTTT.

This clonotype appeared a few times. This chain links TRBV10-3 with TRBJ1-5; D gene ambiguous. V was clipped by 3 bases and J by 1 base, with 7 bases between them. CDR1 and CDR2 (germline): ENHRY, SYGVKD. The CDR3 consists of 14 residues. The CDR3 loop is CAISDEDSNQPQHF. The CDR3 nucleotides read TGTGCCATCAGTGACGAGGACAGCAATCAGCCCCAGCATTTT.

The chain is built from TRBV5-1 and TRBJ2-1, with 12 bases aligning to TRBD2. The CDR3 is 20 amino acids. Germline V CDR1 and CDR2: SGHRS, YFSETQ. The ends lost 4 bases at V and 0 bases at J; junction bases unmatched: 14. The CDR3 loop reads CASSGHLAGGGPSSYNEQFF. CDR3 coding DNA: TGCGCCAGCAGCGGCCACCTAGCGGGGGGGGGCCCGAGCTCCTACAATGAGCAGTTCTTC.

This clonotype was counted only a few times. CDR3 amino acids: CSAARFSSGIFETQYF. CDR3 nucleotide sequence: TGCAGTGCTGCCCGGTTTTCTAGCGGGATTTTCGAGACCCAGTACTTC. The chain recombines TRBV20-1 with TRBJ2-5, with 9 bases lining up with TRBD2. V was pared by 5 bases and J by 5 bases, with 15 bases of the junction left unmatched. The CDR3 runs 16 residues. Germline-derived CDR1 and CDR2 are DFQATT and SNEGSKA (reference sequence).